A single sample gave rise to the 20 T cell receptor beta chains below, sequenced in a study of blood T cell repertoires in COVID-19. Profiled with immunoSEQ multiplex PCR; TCRdb holds only in-frame clones, not every one. The sample yields approximately 100,000 clones, roughly 89% seen once. The sequencing input was peripheral blood. The receptors originated from a human donor with acute or convalescent COVID-19. The donor label of this sample is uncertain.

The chain is built from TRBV5-4 and TRBJ2-7, with D possibly matching TRBD1 (7 bases). This CDR3 is built from 14 residues. Germline V gives CDR1 SGHNT, CDR2 YYREEE (reference sequence). V was cut by 0 bases and J by 3 bases, with 10 bases left in between. In DNA, the CDR3 is TGTGCCAGCAGCTTGGGGAGGGGGCACTACGAGCAGTACTTC. Its translation is CASSLGRGHYEQYF.

The chain links TRBV10-3 to TRBJ1-6; D remains unclear. Germline V gene sequence: CDR1 ENHRY, CDR2 SYGVKD. This CDR3 contains 11 residues. Trimming removed 10 bases from V and 13 bases from J, with 14 bases in between. CDR3 bases: TGTGCCACCTCGAAGGGAGAGCCCCTCCACTTT. Protein product: CATSKGEPLHF.

The chain couples TRBV5-1 to TRBJ1-2; D may be TRBD1 (5 bases). Looked up from germline, CDR1 is SGHRS and CDR2 is YFSETQ. The CDR3 length is 14 residues. Trimming cost V 6 bases and J 8 bases, with 20 bases left between them. The CDR3 region is CASKSQDRLGGYTF. For the CDR3, the DNA is TGCGCCAGCAAGTCACAGGACCGACTTGGGGGCTACACCTTC.

This chain joins TRBV10-3 and TRBJ1-4; perhaps TRBD1 as D (5 bases). The germline CDR1 and CDR2 sequences are ENHRY and SYGVKD. The CDR3 runs to 13 residues. Trimming shortened V by 8 bases and J by 7 bases, and 14 bases separated the two germline ends. The CDR3 nucleotides are TGTGCCATCCGCTCGGGGGGTAGTGAAAAACTGTTTTTT. Translated: CAIRSGGSEKLFF.

This sequence joins TRBV6-5 and TRBJ2-2; perhaps TRBD1 as D (5 bases). Germline CDR1 is MNHEY and CDR2 is SVGAGI. V lost 5 bases to trimming and J lost 4 bases, with 5 bases between them. The CDR3 is 12 amino acids. The CDR3 loop is CASSRGTGELFF. CDR3 coding DNA: TGTGCCAGCAGTAGGGGCACCGGGGAGCTGTTTTTT.

This clone has only one observation. V is TRBV10-3 and J is TRBJ1-4; no firm D call. CDR1 and CDR2 from the germline V gene are ENHRY and SYGVKD. Trimming stripped 9 bases from V and 4 bases from J, with 9 bases between. This CDR3 region has 12 residues. CDR3 nucleotide sequence: TGTGCCATAGCCGCCCGTAATGAAAAACTGTTTTTT. The encoded protein is CAIAARNEKLFF.

V is TRBV6-5 and J is TRBJ1-1; no firm D call. This CDR3 has 11 amino acids. The germline V and J ends were trimmed by 7 bases and 0 bases, with 3 bases remaining between them. Germline V gene sequence: CDR1 MNHEY, CDR2 SVGAGI. CDR3 coding DNA: TGTGCCAGCACCTTGAACACTGAAGCTTTCTTT. It codes for CASTLNTEAFF.

V is TRBV6-5 and J is TRBJ1-6; D not certain. The V gene lost 3 bases and the J gene lost 9 bases, with 6 bases spanning the gap. The CDR3 covers 12 residues. Germline-derived CDR1 and CDR2 are MNHEY and SVGAGI. CDR3: CASSYTSSPLHF. The CDR3 nucleotides read TGTGCCAGCAGTTATACAAGTTCACCCCTCCACTTT.

The chain joins TRBV6-2 or TRBV6-3 to TRBJ1-6; D is uncertain. This CDR3 has 16 amino acids. Germline values: CDR1 MNHEY, CDR2 SVGEGT. The V gene lost 4 bases and the J gene lost 0 bases, with 10 bases spanning the gap. For the CDR3, the DNA is TGTGCCAGCAGTTTAAGAACGAGCTCCTATAATTCACCCCTCCACTTT. Translating gives CASSLRTSSYNSPLHF.

V usage is TRBV5-1 and J usage is TRBJ2-7, with 9 nucleotides matching TRBD2. This CDR3 region has 14 residues. V shed 3 bases, J shed 2 bases, and the junction held 3 bases outside the gene matches. Looked up from germline, CDR1 is SGHRS and CDR2 is YFSETQ. CDR3 DNA sequence: TGCGCCAGCAGCTCGATAGCGGGAGCCTACGAGCAGTACTTC. Its translation is CASSSIAGAYEQYF. The variable domain in full, completed from reference TRBV5-1 and TRBJ2-7, reads KAGVTQTPRYLIKTRGQQVTLSCSPISGHRSVSWYQQTPGQGLQFLFEYFSETQRNKGNFPGRFSGRQFSNSRSEMNVSTLELGDSALYLCASSSIAGAYEQYFGPGTRLTVT.

V is TRBV28 and J is TRBJ2-7; D remains unclear. Trimming left V 6 bases short and J 7 bases short, with 10 bases between. From germline, CDR1 is MDHEN and CDR2 SYDVKM. This CDR3 is 11 amino acids long. The CDR3 spells CASREIDEQYF. The CDR3 bases are TGTGCCAGCAGGGAGATTGATGAGCAGTACTTC.

The rearrangement links TRBV9 to TRBJ2-2, with 9 bases aligning to TRBD2. Germline V gene data show CDR1 as SGDLS and CDR2 as YYNGEE. The CDR3 length is 19 residues. V was clipped by 0 bases and J by 0 bases; unmatched bases: 9. CDR3 DNA: TGTGCCAGCAGCGTAGGAATGGCGGGAGGGCCAACGAACACCGGGGAGCTGTTTTTT. Amino acids: CASSVGMAGGPTNTGELFF.

The CDR3 nucleotides read TGTGCCACCAGCAGAGATCGCCCTAACCAGGTCTCAACTAATGAAAAACTGTTTTTT. As protein: CATSRDRPNQVSTNEKLFF. V and J are TRBV15 and TRBJ1-4; D gene uncertain. The germline V gene has CDR1 LNHNV and CDR2 YYDKDF (reference sequence). This CDR3 is 19 amino acids long. V lost 0 bases to trimming and J lost 0 bases, with 17 bases between them.

V is TRBV19 and J is TRBJ2-5, with D maybe TRBD2 (6 bases). Germline V gene lookup returns CDR1 LNHDA and CDR2 SQIVND (reference sequence). This CDR3 has 15 amino acids. V was shortened by 4 bases and J by 5 bases, with 17 bases between the two germline ends. The CDR3 DNA reads as TGTGCCAGTAGTAGCCCACTTGCGGGGAGGGAGACCCAGTACTTC. Residues: CASSSPLAGRETQYF.

This clone was found once. This rearrangement joins TRBV28 to TRBJ2-2; possibly TRBD1 for D (5 bases). Germline loops: CDR1 MDHEN, CDR2 SYDVKM. V was shortened by 0 bases and J by 5 bases, with 7 bases between the two germline ends. The CDR3 has 14 residues. The CDR3 coding sequence is TGTGCCAGCAGTTTATGGGGGCTTACCGGGGAGCTGTTTTTT. As protein: CASSLWGLTGELFF. Drawing the rest from reference TRBV28 and TRBJ2-2, the complete variable domain is DVKVTQSSRYLVKRTGEKVFLECVQDMDHENMFWYRQDPGLGLRLIYFSYDVKMKEKGDIPEGYSVSREKKERFSLILESASTNQTSMYLCASSLWGLTGELFFGEGSRLTVL.

As for this clone: The sample holds other DNA sequences that translate to the same CDR3. The gene calls are TRBV28 and TRBJ1-2; D is ambiguous. Trimming pared 5 bases from V and 1 base from J, leaving 5 bases between. The germline V gene has CDR1 MDHEN and CDR2 SYDVKM. The CDR3 loop spans 12 amino acids. This chain's CDR3 is CASSRGNYGYTF. CDR3 in DNA: TGTGCCAGCAGTCGGGGTAACTATGGCTACACCTTC.

The genes are TRBV30 and TRBJ1-2; TRBD1 might be the D (5 bases). The CDR3 spans 16 residues. V lost 0 bases, J lost 11 bases, and 25 bases lay in between. CDR1 is GTSNPN, CDR2 SVGIG, per germline (reference sequence). In nucleotides, the CDR3 is TGTGCCTGGAGTGTACTCTGGGGGGGTAATTCGATTGGGTACACCTTC. It translates to CAWSVLWGGNSIGYTF.

This chain connects TRBV3-1 (or the pseudogene TRBV3-2) to TRBJ1-2; a possible D gene is TRBD1 (5 bases). Trimming removed 2 bases at V and 8 bases at J, with 15 bases between. Germline V gene data show CDR1 as LGHDT and CDR2 as YNNKEL (reference sequence). The CDR3 is made up of 14 amino acids. This CDR3 reads CASSQNSISGGYTF. The CDR3 region has the DNA TGTGCCAGCAGCCAAAATAGCATCTCAGGGGGCTACACCTTC.

This clone was picked up a small number of times. The chain is built from TRBV2 and TRBJ2-2; possibly TRBD1 for D (5 bases). Germline V gives CDR1 SNHLY, CDR2 FYNNEI. V lost 8 bases to trimming and J lost 4 bases, with 11 bases between them. The CDR3 sequence is 13 residues long. The CDR3 here is CASSKGLTGELFF. The CDR3 region has the DNA TGTGCCAGCTCCAAGGGGCTCACCGGGGAGCTGTTTTTT.

The chain has TRBV10-3 and TRBJ1-2; 10 bases align to TRBD1. There are 17 residues in the CDR3. CDR1 and CDR2 (germline): ENHRY, SYGVKD. With 3 bases clipped from V and 2 bases from J, the junction kept 9 bases outside the gene matches. CDR3 in amino acids: CAISDGQGGTKNYGYTF. The CDR3 nucleotides are TGTGCCATCAGTGATGGACAGGGGGGCACGAAAAACTATGGCTACACCTTC.